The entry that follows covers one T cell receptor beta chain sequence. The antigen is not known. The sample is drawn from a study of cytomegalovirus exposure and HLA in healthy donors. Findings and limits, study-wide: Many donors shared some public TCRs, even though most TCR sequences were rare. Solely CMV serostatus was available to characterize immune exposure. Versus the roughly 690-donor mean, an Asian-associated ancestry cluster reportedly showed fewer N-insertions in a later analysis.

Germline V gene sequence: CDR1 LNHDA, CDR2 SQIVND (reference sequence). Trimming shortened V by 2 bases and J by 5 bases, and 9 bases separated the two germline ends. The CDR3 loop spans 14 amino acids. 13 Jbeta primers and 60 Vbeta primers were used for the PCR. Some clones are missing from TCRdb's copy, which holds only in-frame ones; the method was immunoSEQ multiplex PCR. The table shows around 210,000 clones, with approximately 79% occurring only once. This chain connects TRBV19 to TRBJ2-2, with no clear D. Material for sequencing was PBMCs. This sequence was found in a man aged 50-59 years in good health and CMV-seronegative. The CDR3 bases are TGTGCCAGTAGTATACCCACTCTAACCGGGGAGCTGTTTTTT. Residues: CASSIPTLTGELFF.